These 7 T cell receptor beta chains share one sample of origin, sequenced in a study of cytomegalovirus exposure and HLA in healthy donors. Both 60 Vbeta primers and 13 Jbeta primers went into the PCR. TCRdb keeps only in-frame clones here, not all; method: immunoSEQ multiplex PCR. The repertoire holds 120,000 to 150,000 clones, with around 79% as singletons. Sequenced input: PBMCs. Every receptor here comes from a male donor in good health and CMV-seronegative.

The V gene is TRBV5-1, the J gene TRBJ1-1, with 8 bases aligning to TRBD1. J gave up 1 base and V 4 bases, and 6 bases lay outside the gene matches. The germline gives CDR1 SGHRS, CDR2 YFSETQ. This CDR3 is built from 15 residues. CDR3 coding DNA: TGCGCCAGCAGCAGGACAGGGTTTGCGAACACTGAAGCTTTCTTT. Translated: CASSRTGFANTEAFF.

This clone was found a few times. J is TRBJ1-1 and V is TRBV19; D is unresolved. The CDR3 totals 14 residues. The germline V gene has CDR1 LNHDA and CDR2 SQIVND (reference sequence). Trimming shortened V by 5 bases and J by 0 bases, and 10 bases separated the two germline ends. The CDR3 nucleotides read TGTGCCAGTAGTTTTACAGCTATGAACACTGAAGCTTTCTTT. Protein: CASSFTAMNTEAFF. Full variable domain (remainder filled in from reference TRBV19 and TRBJ1-1): DGGITQSPKYLFRKEGQNVTLSCEQNLNHDAMYWYRQDPGQGLRLIYYSQIVNDFQKGDIAEGYSVSREKKESFPLTVTSAQKNPTAFYLCASSFTAMNTEAFFGQGTRLTVV.

The gene calls are TRBV5-1 and TRBJ2-2; 7 bases are a match to TRBD1. The germline V gene has CDR1 SGHRS and CDR2 YFSETQ. The CDR3 length is 17 residues. V shed 4 bases, J shed 2 bases, and the junction held 11 bases outside the gene matches. The CDR3 protein is CASSKENRGQNTGELFF. The DNA for the CDR3 is TGCGCCAGCAGCAAGGAAAACAGGGGACAAAACACCGGGGAGCTGTTTTTT.

The chain couples TRBV30 to TRBJ2-5; possible D gene TRBD2, 5 bases. Germline values: CDR1 GTSNPN, CDR2 SVGIG (reference sequence). Trimming pared 5 bases from V and 1 base from J, leaving 17 bases between. The CDR3 covers 15 residues. The CDR3 spells CAWWTTGTAQETQYF. The CDR3 coding sequence is TGTGCCTGGTGGACGACGGGAACCGCCCAAGAGACCCAGTACTTC.

V is TRBV9 and J is TRBJ1-2; maybe TRBD1 (6 bases). This CDR3 spans 15 amino acids. Germline V lookup: CDR1 SGDLS, CDR2 YYNGEE. The V and J ends lost 0 bases and 5 bases respectively, with 14 bases between them. The CDR3 region is CASSVEGRGTYGYTF. The CDR3 bases are TGTGCCAGCAGCGTAGAAGGCAGGGGCACGTATGGCTACACCTTC.

In DNA, the CDR3 is TGTGCCAGCAGTGTATCAGCGGGCGGCAATCAGCCCCAGCATTTT. Encoded protein: CASSVSAGGNQPQHF. J is TRBJ1-5 and V is TRBV6-4; D is unresolved. Trimming removed 4 bases from V and 2 bases from J, with 12 bases in between. Germline V gene lookup returns CDR1 MRHNA and CDR2 SNTAGT. The CDR3 consists of 15 residues.

The chain has TRBV27 and TRBJ1-1; no reliable D call. Deletions cut 6 bases from V and 12 bases from J, with 14 bases between. Germline CDR1 and CDR2: MNHEY and SMNVEV (reference sequence). This CDR3 is 11 amino acids long. This CDR3 is CASRERRKSFF. The CDR3 nucleotides read TGTGCCAGCAGGGAGAGGAGGAAATCTTTCTTT.